These T cell receptor beta chains were read from a single sample in a study of cytomegalovirus exposure and HLA in healthy donors. Assay: immunoSEQ multiplex PCR; the TCRdb copy retains only in-frame clones and omits some. The sample records 160,000 or so clones, 70% to 85% being singletons. Sequencing was done on a sample of PBMCs. The receptors here all came from a male donor in good health and CMV-seronegative. Both conserved end residues are part of each CDR3. Fields, in order: J gene, clone size, D gene, V gene, CDR3 protein, CDR3 DNA. D genes are given only for firm matches. Clone size is shown for a subset of rows, as once, few, many or a class of expanded clone.

TRBJ1-1 | . | TRBD1 | TRBV28 | CASSLPYRGIAEAFF | TGTGCCAGCAGTTTACCCTACAGGGGGATCGCTGAAGCTTTCTTT
TRBJ2-1 | . | TRBD1 | TRBV27 | CASSLYRGGNYNEQFF | TGTGCCAGCAGTTTATACCGAGGGGGCAACTACAATGAGCAGTTCTTC
TRBJ1-5 | . | TRBD1 | TRBV10-2 | CASKPGQGLNQPQHF | TGCGCCAGCAAGCCGGGACAGGGTCTCAATCAGCCCCAGCATTTT
TRBJ1-1 | . | . | TRBV6-5 | CASSYSTGLRNTEAFF | TGTGCCAGCAGTTACTCGACGGGATTGAGAAACACTGAAGCTTTCTTT
TRBJ1-1 | . | TRBD1 | TRBV28 | CASRPQGAVSEAFF | TGTGCCAGCAGACCCCAGGGGGCGGTCTCTGAAGCTTTCTTT
TRBJ1-2 | . | TRBD1 | TRBV7-2 | CASSSNPQGAGYTF | TGTGCCAGCAGCTCAAATCCTCAGGGGGCAGGCTACACCTTC
TRBJ2-2 | . | . | TRBV6-7 | CASSYSRGDTNTGELFF | TGTGCCAGCAGTTACTCGCGGGGAGACACGAACACCGGGGAGCTGTTTTTT
TRBJ2-2 | . | TRBD1 | TRBV5-1 | CASSLEDRGNTGELFF | TGCGCCAGCAGCTTGGAGGACAGGGGGAACACCGGGGAGCTGTTTTTT
TRBJ2-3 | . | . | TRBV5-6 | CASSWGGAADTQYF | TGTGCCAGCAGCTGGGGGGGCGCGGCAGATACGCAGTATTTT
TRBJ1-4 | . | . | TRBV7-9 | CSSSLGRPVGDGKLFF | TGTTCCAGCAGCTTAGGTCGCCCGGTCGGGGATGGAAAACTGTTTTTT
TRBJ2-3 | . | . | TRBV5-1 | CASSLLPGTDTQYF | TGCGCCAGCAGCTTGTTGCCGGGCACAGATACGCAGTATTTT
TRBJ1-4 | . | . | TRBV14 | CASSQTGSRLFF | TGTGCCAGCAGCCAGACCGGGTCAAGACTGTTTTTT
TRBJ2-3 | . | TRBD1 | TRBV6-4 | CASRRTGEDTQYF | TGTGCCAGCAGACGGACAGGGGAAGATACGCAGTATTTT
TRBJ2-1 | . | TRBD2 | TRBV19 | CASSIVRGAYNEQFF | TGTGCCAGTAGTATAGTACGGGGGGCCTACAATGAGCAGTTCTTC
TRBJ2-7 | . | . | TRBV2 | CASSDNGYEQYF | TGTGCCAGCAGTGATAACGGGTACGAGCAGTACTTC
TRBJ1-2 | . | TRBD1 | TRBV19 | CASQRDRVDGYTF | TGTGCCAGCCAGAGGGACAGGGTAGATGGCTACACCTTC
TRBJ2-3 | . | . | TRBV7-9 | CASSFDGGGSDTQYF | TGTGCCAGCAGCTTCGACGGGGGAGGTTCAGATACGCAGTATTTT
TRBJ2-5 | . | TRBD2 | TRBV12-5 | CASGLLGGETQYF | TGTGCTAGTGGTTTGTTGGGGGGGGAGACCCAGTACTTC
TRBJ1-3 | . | TRBD1 | TRBV7-6 | CASSYSGQGMGGNTIYF | TGTGCCAGCAGCTATTCGGGACAGGGGATGGGTGGAAACACCATATATTTT
TRBJ2-7 | . | TRBD2 | TRBV6-5 | CASSSPGLAGLEQYF | TGTGCCAGCAGTAGTCCGGGACTAGCGGGCCTCGAGCAGTACTTC
TRBJ1-2 | . | . | TRBV4-2 | CASSSLQSGGGYTF | TGTGCCAGCAGCTCTCTACAGTCTGGTGGAGGCTACACCTTC
TRBJ2-3 | once | TRBD2 | TRBV18 | CASSGLAGLDTQYF | TGTGCCAGTTCCGGACTAGCGGGTTTAGATACGCAGTATTTT
TRBJ2-5 | . | TRBD2 | TRBV27 | CASSLVSGAKETQYF | TGTGCCAGCAGTTTAGTCAGCGGGGCCAAAGAGACCCAGTACTTC
TRBJ2-1 | . | . | TRBV5-1 | CASRSTDDYNEQFF | TGCGCCAGCAGGTCGACAGACGACTACAATGAGCAGTTCTTC
TRBJ2-1 | few | TRBD2 | TRBV7-9 | CASLFRGGGEQFF | TGTGCCAGCCTATTCCGGGGGGGCGGTGAGCAGTTCTTC
TRBJ1-2 | . | TRBD1 | TRBV2 | CASSEWAGGDGYTF | TGTGCCAGCAGTGAATGGGCAGGGGGTGATGGCTACACCTTC
TRBJ2-2 | few | . | TRBV19 | CASSLFRGSGGELFF | TGTGCCAGTAGTCTATTCCGGGGGAGTGGCGGGGAGCTGTTTTTT
TRBJ1-1 | . | TRBD1 | TRBV28 | CASSSTGGGNTEAFF | TGTGCCAGCAGTTCGACAGGGGGAGGAAACACTGAAGCTTTCTTT
TRBJ1-2 | . | . | TRBV5-4 | CASSDRHYGYTF | TGTGCCAGCAGCGACAGGCACTATGGCTACACCTTC
TRBJ2-7 | . | . | TRBV5-1 | CASSLMGGYEQYF | TGCGCCAGCAGCTTGATGGGAGGATACGAGCAGTACTTC
TRBJ1-2 | few | . | TRBV6-5 | CASSPDFYDYTF | TGTGCCAGCAGCCCGGACTTCTATGACTACACCTTC
TRBJ2-7 | . | . | TRBV30 | CAWSFYSYEQYF | TGTGCCTGGAGTTTCTACTCCTACGAGCAGTACTTC
TRBJ2-7 | . | . | TRBV4-3 | CASSQGRGSSYEQYF | TGCGCCAGCAGCCAAGGTCGGGGGAGCTCCTACGAGCAGTACTTC
TRBJ2-1 | . | . | TRBV5-1 | CASSLAGESSYNEQFF | TGCGCCAGCAGCTTGGCAGGCGAGAGCTCCTACAATGAGCAGTTCTTC
TRBJ2-3 | . | . | TRBV6-5 | CASSYSKQGRDTQYF | TGTGCCAGCAGTTACTCGAAACAGGGTCGGGATACGCAGTATTTT
TRBJ2-5 | . | . | TRBV10-1 | CASSERTDHIKQETQYF | TGCGCCAGCAGTGAAAGGACAGACCACATTAAGCAAGAGACCCAGTACTTC
TRBJ2-1 | . | TRBD2 | TRBV30 | CAWSAGQGLSSGRASRIDEQFF | TGTGCCTGGAGTGCGGGACAGGGTTTGTCTAGCGGGAGGGCCAGTCGGATTGATGAGCAGTTCTTC
TRBJ2-5 | . | TRBD2 | TRBV25-1 | CASSARLAGETQYF | TGTGCCAGCAGTGCCCGACTAGCTGGCGAGACCCAGTACTTC
TRBJ1-2 | . | . | TRBV7-2 | CASSLGRRGSIYGYTF | TGTGCCAGCAGCTTAGGGAGGAGGGGTTCTATCTATGGCTACACCTTC
TRBJ1-1 | . | TRBD1 | TRBV5-5 | CASSLQDRVGTEAFF | TGTGCCAGCAGCTTGCAAGACAGGGTCGGCACTGAAGCTTTCTTT
TRBJ1-2 | . | . | TRBV30 | CAWSSLGSYGYTF | TGTGCCTGGAGCAGCCTGGGCAGCTATGGCTACACCTTC
TRBJ2-3 | . | TRBD1 | TRBV7-2 | CASNSGTARSTDTQYF | TGTGCCAGCAACTCTGGGACAGCCCGTAGCACAGATACGCAGTATTTT
TRBJ2-1 | . | . | TRBV5-6 | CASSRGGPYNEQFF | TGTGCCAGCAGCCGAGGGGGTCCCTACAATGAGCAGTTCTTC
TRBJ2-7 | . | TRBD1 | TRBV6-6 | CASRPGTGVSYEQYF | TGTGCCAGCAGGCCCGGGACAGGGGTCTCCTACGAGCAGTACTTC
TRBJ2-7 | . | TRBD1 | TRBV6-5 | CASRRQGVSYEQYF | TGTGCCAGCAGGAGACAGGGGGTCTCCTACGAGCAGTACTTC
TRBJ2-1 | . | . | TRBV4-2 | CASSQDPGISYNEQFF | TGTGCCAGCAGCCAAGACCCGGGAATCAGTTACAATGAGCAGTTCTTC
TRBJ2-3 | . | . | TRBV30 | CAWSLRASITQYF | TGTGCCTGGAGCCTTCGAGCAAGTATTACGCAGTATTTT
TRBJ2-6 | . | . | TRBV30 | CAWTMGAGGANVLTF | TGTGCCTGGACCATGGGGGCTGGGGGGGCCAACGTCCTGACTTTC
TRBJ2-6 | . | . | TRBV4-1 | CASSQYTTGSGANVLTF | TGCGCCAGCAGCCAATACACTACAGGCTCTGGGGCCAACGTCCTGACTTTC
TRBJ1-1 | . | TRBD1 | TRBV2 | CAIKRDRVNTEAFF | TGTGCCATCAAAAGGGACAGGGTTAACACTGAAGCTTTCTTT
TRBJ2-3 | . | . | TRBV29-1 | CSGRGLTSTDTQYF | TGCAGCGGTCGGGGACTCACTAGCACAGATACGCAGTATTTT
TRBJ1-1 | . | . | TRBV13 | CASSLGGGAGEAFF | TGTGCCAGCAGCTTGGGGGGGGGCGCCGGTGAAGCTTTCTTT
TRBJ2-7 | . | TRBD2 | TRBV7-9 | CASGTSASYEQYF | TGTGCCAGCGGAACTAGCGCCTCCTACGAGCAGTACTTC
TRBJ2-1 | . | . | TRBV7-8 | CASSLDGLSNEQFF | TGTGCCAGCAGCTTAGACGGACTTTCCAATGAGCAGTTCTTC
TRBJ1-2 | . | TRBD1 | TRBV6-6 | CASARQGDGYTF | TGTGCCAGCGCCCGACAGGGTGATGGCTACACCTTC